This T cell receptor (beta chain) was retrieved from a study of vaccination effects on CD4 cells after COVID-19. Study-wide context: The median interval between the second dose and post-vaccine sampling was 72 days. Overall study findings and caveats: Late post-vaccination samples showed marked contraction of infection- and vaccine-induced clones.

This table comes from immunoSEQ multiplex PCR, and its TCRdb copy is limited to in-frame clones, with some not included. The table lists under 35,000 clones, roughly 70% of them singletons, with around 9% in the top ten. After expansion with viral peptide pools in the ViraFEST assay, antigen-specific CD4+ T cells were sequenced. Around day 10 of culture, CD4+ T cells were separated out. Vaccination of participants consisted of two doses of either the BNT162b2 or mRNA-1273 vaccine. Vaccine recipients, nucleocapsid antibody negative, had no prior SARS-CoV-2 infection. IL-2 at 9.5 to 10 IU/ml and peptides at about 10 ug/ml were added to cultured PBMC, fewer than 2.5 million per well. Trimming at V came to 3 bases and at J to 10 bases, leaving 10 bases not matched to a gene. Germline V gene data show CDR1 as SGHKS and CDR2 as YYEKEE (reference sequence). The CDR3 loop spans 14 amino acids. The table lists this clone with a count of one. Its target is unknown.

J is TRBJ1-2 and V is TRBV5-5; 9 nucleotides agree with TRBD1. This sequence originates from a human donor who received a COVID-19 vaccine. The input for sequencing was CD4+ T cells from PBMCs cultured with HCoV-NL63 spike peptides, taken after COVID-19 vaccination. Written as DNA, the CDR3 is TGTGCCAGCAGCTCGCGGGGGACAGGGTTAGACTACACCTTC. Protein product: CASSSRGTGLDYTF.